This T cell receptor (beta chain) stems from a study of T-cell reconstitution after alpha-beta-depleted transplantation in children. Study-wide points: About two months after transplant, alpha-beta T cells reportedly came from several hundred expanded graft clones. Surviving recipient T cells and intrathymic progenitors accounted for some patients' high TCRbeta diversity at day 60. Newly generated T cells supplied most T-cell counts and diversity one year post-transplant.

Trimming left V 0 bases short and J 3 bases short, with 12 bases between. Germline-derived CDR1 and CDR2 are DFQATT and SNEGSKA (reference sequence). CDR3 length: 15 amino acids. Unique molecular identifiers featured in how the TCRbeta library was prepared. MiXCR was run by TCRdb on the PCR reads, yielding one entry per CDR3 protein. The data show about 250,000 distinct CDR3 sequences, 20% to 30% seen once. This clonotype is a singleton in its sample. Its specificity is unknown. The chain carries TRBV20-1 and TRBJ2-1; perhaps D is TRBD1 or TRBD2 (5 bases each). The clonotype originates from a female patient aged 2 to 10 who had a stem cell transplant for congenital amegakaryocytic thrombocytopenia, so the T cells may come from the graft donor. The sequenced sample was PBMCs, mostly from graft donor cells, obtained 360 days after TCRalphabeta/CD19-depleted stem cell transplant. CDR3 amino acids: CSARDIEGRYNEQFF. Here the CDR3 DNA reads TGCAGTGCTAGAGATATTGAGGGGCGCTACAATGAGCAGTTCTTC.